This T cell receptor (beta chain) was profiled in a study of blood T cells in healthy people across ages. Overall study results and limits: Diversity figures based on one million T cells were deemed too low.

The V and J ends lost 7 bases and 5 bases respectively, with 8 bases between them. The length of the CDR3 is 11 residues. Germline-derived CDR1 and CDR2 are KGHSH and LQKENI. Alongside a J-beta primer mix, a sample-barcoded 5' primer served in a second PCR lasting about 7 to 12 cycles. TCRdb ran MiXCR on the 5' RACE reads and lists one entry per CDR3 protein. The sample contains roughly 550,000 distinct CDR3 sequences, approximately 25% of which appear only once. This clonotype was seen a handful of times. What it recognizes is unknown. Healthy Caucasian individuals from Russia aged about 6 to 90 were enrolled as donors. Investigators took 8.5 to 10 milliliters of peripheral blood from every donor. This sample also appeared in a second study, on T cells of mothers and their children. That work adds: T cell clones that were persistent and microchimeric went undetected.

The TCR was taken from a boy aged 5-17 years in good health. The sequenced material came from blood. This rearrangement joins TRBV18 to TRBJ2-5; D ambiguous. CDR3 sequence: CASFAGETQYF. CDR3 nucleotide sequence: TGTGCCAGCTTCGCTGGGGAGACCCAGTACTTC.